The 17 T cell receptor beta chains given below trace back to one sample, sequenced in a study of CD8+CD57+ T cells in acquired aplastic anemia. An expansion of CD8+CD57+ cells by flow cytometry had been shown in patients chosen for sequencing. CDR3 and TCR beta VDJ profiling relied on a genomic DNA template. MiXCR was run by TCRdb on the reads, yielding one entry per CDR3 protein. The sample includes 170,000 or so distinct CDR3 sequences, around 48% of them seen just once. Source material: sorted CD4+, CD8+, or CD8+CD57+ T cells (not recorded which) from PBMCs. The receptors here all came from a human donor with aplastic anemia.

In its sample, this clonotype was seen a few times. The V and J genes are TRBV30 and TRBJ2-5; 11 positions agree with TRBD2. This CDR3 is 14 amino acids long. Losses at the gene ends were 2 bases for V and 3 bases for J; bases not matched to a gene: 2. Looked up from germline, CDR1 is GTSNPN and CDR2 is SVGIG (reference sequence). CDR3 nucleotide sequence: TGTGCCTGGAGTTCGACTAGCGGGAAAGAGACCCAGTACTTC. It yields the protein CAWSSTSGKETQYF.

V and J are TRBV5-6 and TRBJ2-5; tentatively, D is TRBD2 (6 bases). V was shortened by 3 bases and J by 6 bases, with 9 bases between the two germline ends. This CDR3 spans 12 amino acids. The germline V gene encodes CDR1 SGHDT and CDR2 YYEEEE. DNA of the CDR3: TGTGCCAGCAGCTCCGGGGGACAGACCCAGTACTTC. Its protein is CASSSGGQTQYF.

The rearrangement links TRBV7-6 to TRBJ2-7, with 7 bases aligning to TRBD1. Germline CDR1 SGHVS, CDR2 FNYEAQ. The CDR3 covers 14 residues. The V segment lost 5 bases and the J segment 2 bases; nucleotides outside the gene matches: 6. The chain's CDR3 is CASSQGDRAYEQYF. The CDR3 DNA follows: TGTGCCAGCAGCCAGGGAGACAGGGCCTACGAGCAGTACTTC.

In nucleotides, the CDR3 is TGCAGCGCTGGGACACTGAGGGCGCCAGGGACTTTCTTT. It is translated as CSAGTLRAPGTFF. The chain carries TRBV29-1 and TRBJ1-1; D is possibly TRBD1 (6 bases). The length of the CDR3 is 13 residues. The V and J ends lost 7 bases and 12 bases respectively, with 24 bases between them. The germline CDR1 and CDR2 sequences are SQVTM and ANQGSEA.

The genes are TRBV29-1 and TRBJ2-3; D is undetermined. Germline CDR1 reads SQVTM; CDR2 reads ANQGSEA. Trimming took 1 base from V and 4 from J, leaving 9 bases between them. The CDR3 loop spans 13 amino acids. CDR3 nucleotides: TGCAGCGTTGAAGCCCCCGGAGCAGATACGCAGTATTTT. The encoded protein is CSVEAPGADTQYF.

At least ten counts were recorded for this clonotype. The CDR3 spells CASTRGNSGNTIYF. CDR3 DNA: TGTGCCAGCACCCGGGGGAACTCTGGAAACACCATATATTTT. J is TRBJ1-3 and V is TRBV2, with a weak D call TRBD1 (5 bases). CDR1 and CDR2 (germline): SNHLY, FYNNEI. The V gene lost 7 bases and the J gene lost 0 bases, with 10 bases spanning the gap. This CDR3 spans 14 amino acids.

A note on this clonotype: An end of the junction differs from the germline gene, which may be a read error. V usage is TRBV19 and J usage is TRBJ1-4; D unclear. The CDR3 has 15 residues. The V gene's germline CDR1 is LNHDA and CDR2 SQIVND (reference sequence). The CDR3 loop is CASSPHGVGSEKLSF. The CDR3 DNA sequence: TGTGCCAGTAGTCCGCACGGGGTGGGAAGCGAAAAACTGTCTTTT.

This clonotype was observed many times. The chain employs TRBV30 and TRBJ2-7; 11 nucleotides match TRBD2. Germline lookup yields CDR1 GTSNPN and CDR2 SVGIG (reference sequence). After removal of 0 bases from V and 5 bases from J, the junction contained 0 bases not matched to a gene. This CDR3 comprises 13 residues. CDR3 DNA sequence: TGTGCCTGGAGTGTACTAGCGGGAGACGAGCAGTACTTC. Translation gives CAWSVLAGDEQYF.

The CDR3 region has the DNA TGTGCCAGCAGCTCGACAGGGGGCCGTTCACCCCTCCACTTT. Translated, it gives CASSSTGGRSPLHF. The gene calls are TRBV11-2 and TRBJ1-6; 10 bases align to TRBD1. V shed 4 bases and J 9 bases; nucleotides not matched to a gene: 3. Germline lookup yields CDR1 SGHAT and CDR2 FQNNGV. The CDR3 consists of 14 residues.

This chain joins TRBV7-3 and TRBJ2-1, with no clear D. The length of the CDR3 is 13 residues. Trimming took 4 bases from V and 6 from J, leaving 10 bases between them. Looked up from germline, CDR1 is SGHTA and CDR2 is FQGTGA. For the CDR3, the DNA is TGTGCCAGCAGCTCAGCAATTAGCAATGAGCAGTTCTTC. Amino acid sequence: CASSSAISNEQFF. Looking up the rest from reference TRBV7-3 and TRBJ2-1 gives the full variable domain: GAGVSQTPSNKVTEKGKYVELRCDPISGHTALYWYRQSLGQGPEFLIYFQGTGAADDSGLPNDRFFAVRPEGSVSTLKIQRTERGDSAVYLCASSSAISNEQFFGPGTRLTVL.

This clonotype was counted a single time. The chain joins TRBV9 to TRBJ2-7; D possibly matches TRBD1 or TRBD2 (6 bases each). The V and J ends lost 5 bases and 7 bases respectively, with 19 bases between them. The CDR3 totals 14 residues. Germline values: CDR1 SGDLS, CDR2 YYNGEE. CDR3 region: CASSLAGQGGEQYF. CDR3 DNA sequence: TGTGCCAGCAGTCTGGCGGGACAAGGCGGGGAGCAGTACTTC.

This rearrangement joins TRBV24-1 to TRBJ1-1; unclear D gene. CDR3 size: 13 residues. The ends were cut back, 2 bases at V and 0 bases at J, with 3 bases in the middle. Germline V lookup: CDR1 KGHDR, CDR2 SFDVKD. In nucleotides, the CDR3 is TGTGCCACCAGTGATTCGATGAACACTGAAGCTTTCTTT. It codes for CATSDSMNTEAFF.

At least ten counts were recorded for this clonotype. The chain combines TRBV24-1 with TRBJ2-5; TRBD1 agrees at 7 bases. Trimming took 3 bases from V and 4 from J; bases not matched to a gene: 4. There are 14 residues in the CDR3. Germline V CDR1 and CDR2: KGHDR, SFDVKD. As DNA, the CDR3 is TGTGCCACCAGTGATATTCAGGGGGTAGAGACCCAGTACTTC. It yields the protein CATSDIQGVETQYF.

In this sample, this clonotype turned up a few times. V is TRBV3-1 and J is TRBJ2-2; a weak D match, TRBD2 (6 bases). Germline V gene lookup returns CDR1 LGHDT and CDR2 YNNKEL (reference sequence). V lost 1 base to trimming and J lost 6 bases, with 24 bases between them. The CDR3 has 19 amino acids. The CDR3 loop is CASSQASLEREKRAGELFF. The CDR3 DNA reads as TGTGCCAGCAGCCAAGCCTCTCTTGAACGGGAGAAACGGGCCGGGGAGCTGTTTTTT. Together with reference TRBV3-1 and TRBJ2-2, the CDR3 gives the full variable domain: DTAVSQTPKYLVTQMGNDKSIKCEQNLGHDTMYWYKQDSKKFLKIMFSYNNKELIINETVPNRFSPKSPDKAHLNLHINSLELGDSAVYFCASSQASLEREKRAGELFFGEGSRLTVL.

The V call is TRBV3-1, the J call TRBJ1-2, with a tentative D call TRBD1 (6 bases). The germline CDR1 and CDR2 sequences are LGHDT and YNNKEL (reference sequence). This CDR3 spans 15 amino acids. V was cut by 0 bases and J by 5 bases, with 13 bases left in between. CDR3 sequence (DNA): TGTGCCAGCAGCCAAGATAGGGCAGGGGCATATGGCTACACCTTC. Translating it yields CASSQDRAGAYGYTF.

Many counts were recorded for this clonotype. V gene TRBV3-1 combines with J gene TRBJ2-5; D uncertain. Per germline, CDR1 LGHDT and CDR2 YNNKEL (reference sequence). V gave up 0 bases and J gave up 1 base, with 6 bases separating them. The CDR3 extends over 14 amino acids. The CDR3 sequence is CASSQDPGQETQYF. Here the CDR3 DNA reads TGTGCCAGCAGCCAAGATCCCGGCCAAGAGACCCAGTACTTC.

The CDR3 DNA follows: TGTGCCAGCAGCTTAGGCCACCAGACAGGGGGCCCCAGTCAGCCCCAGCATTTT. Protein sequence: CASSLGHQTGGPSQPQHF. This chain uses TRBV11-2 with TRBJ1-5; 10 bases agree with TRBD1. This CDR3 has 18 residues. Germline loops: CDR1 SGHAT, CDR2 FQNNGV. J was trimmed by 6 bases and V by 1 base; bases with no gene match: 12.